Listed below are T cell receptor beta chains from one sample, sequenced in a study of cytomegalovirus exposure and HLA in healthy donors. Sequencing was performed with immunoSEQ multiplex PCR; in TCRdb, only in-frame clones are kept and a portion is missing. The specimen's table records approximately 92,000 clones. Sequencing used PBMCs. The receptors derive from a woman aged 30 to 39 in good health and CMV-seronegative. Both conserved end residues are part of each CDR3. The D gene is left open where the match is weak. Clone sizes are given selectively: once, few, many, or a class where the clone is expanded.

d_call,j_call,v_call,clone_size,cdr3_nt,cdr3_aa
TRBD2,TRBJ2-7,TRBV7-4,.,TGTGCCAGCAGCTCGTCCCGGGACTATCTCCTGGGGGACGAGCAGTACTTC,CASSSSRDYLLGDEQYF
.,TRBJ1-5,TRBV27,.,TGTGCCAGCAGTTTATCGATCATCGGGAATCGGCATTTT,CASSLSIIGNRHF
TRBD1,TRBJ1-1,TRBV5-4,.,TGTGCCAGCAGCCGGGGGGGACAGGGACACACTGAAGCTTTCTTT,CASSRGGQGHTEAFF
.,TRBJ1-1,TRBV7-2,.,TGTGCCAGCAGCTCTATTAGATCGGAAGCTTTCTTT,CASSSIRSEAFF
.,TRBJ1-1,TRBV5-6,.,TGTGCCAGCAGCTTGGCGGAGACTGAAGCTTTCTTT,CASSLAETEAFF
.,TRBJ2-1,TRBV29-1,.,TGCAGCGTTGCCCCGAGGTCCTACAATGAGCAGTTCTTC,CSVAPRSYNEQFF
.,TRBJ1-2,TRBV5-4,.,TGTGCCAGCAGTGCGGAGACAGACTATGGCTACACCTTC,CASSAETDYGYTF
.,TRBJ1-3,TRBV18,.,TGTGCCAGCTCACCATGGTCCCTGACAGACTTCTCTGGAAACACCATATATTTT,CASSPWSLTDFSGNTIYF
.,TRBJ2-6,TRBV5-1,.,TGCGCCAGCAGCTTGGAGGACAGAGGATCTGGGGCCAACGTCCTGACTTTC,CASSLEDRGSGANVLTF
.,TRBJ2-1,TRBV19,.,TGTGCCAGTAGTATGGGGGCCGGGGATTACTACAATGAGCAGTTCTTC,CASSMGAGDYYNEQFF
.,TRBJ1-1,TRBV1,.,TGCACCAGAAATGAGTACAAAGGGGGCCCTCAACACCCGAACACTGAAGCTTTCTTT,CTRNEYKGGPQHPNTEAFF
TRBD1,TRBJ1-3,TRBV5-6,.,TGTGCCAGCTCCTGGACAGGGGGTGGAAACACCATATATTTT,CASSWTGGGNTIYF
TRBD2,TRBJ2-4,TRBV28,.,TGTGCCAGCAGTATGCTCCGGGGGGTGGTAAACATTCAGTACTTC,CASSMLRGVVNIQYF
.,TRBJ1-1,TRBV7-6,.,TGTGCCAGCAGCCGGACAGTTTTCTCGAACACTGAAGCTTTCTTT,CASSRTVFSNTEAFF
TRBD1,TRBJ1-2,TRBV6-4,.,TGTGCCAGCAGTGATGGACAGGGATCCTATGGCTACACCTTC,CASSDGQGSYGYTF
.,TRBJ2-7,TRBV19,.,TGTGCCAGTAGTAGCCCAGGGGTAACCTACGAGCAGTACTTC,CASSSPGVTYEQYF
.,TRBJ2-7,TRBV5-1,.,TGCGCCAGCAGCTTGAATCAGGGCCTCTACGAGCAGTACTTC,CASSLNQGLYEQYF
.,TRBJ2-3,TRBV9,.,TGTGCCAGCAGCGGGACTCGTTCTCATACGCAGTATTTT,CASSGTRSHTQYF
TRBD1,TRBJ1-1,TRBV19,.,TGTGCCAGTAGTATCGACAGGGATTTGTGGACGGGCACTGAAGCTTTCTTT,CASSIDRDLWTGTEAFF
TRBD1,TRBJ1-5,TRBV5-1,.,TGCGCCAGCAGCTTGCAGGGGGGTTCTCAGCCCCAGCATTTT,CASSLQGGSQPQHF
.,TRBJ2-1,TRBV21-1,.,TGTGCCAGCAGCACCCAACTAGCGGAACCCTCCTACAATGAGCAGTTCTTC,CASSTQLAEPSYNEQFF
.,TRBJ2-7,TRBV5-6,.,TGTGCCAGCAGCTTGGTATCCGGGACAAAGACCTACGAGCAGTACTTC,CASSLVSGTKTYEQYF
TRBD1,TRBJ2-4,TRBV4-1,.,TGCGCCAGCAGCCTTGGTCGTAGGGGGCAAGCCAAAAACATTCAGTACTTC,CASSLGRRGQAKNIQYF
.,TRBJ2-2,TRBV6-1,.,TGTGCCAGCATCGCGGTGGAGGTTGGCGGGGAGCTGTTTTTT,CASIAVEVGGELFF
TRBD2,TRBJ2-5,TRBV28,.,TGTGCCGGCAGTACCCCTAGCGGAAAAGAGACCCAGTACTTC,CAGSTPSGKETQYF
.,TRBJ2-3,TRBV11-1,.,TGTGCCAGCAGCCCACAGTTCACAGATACGCAGTATTTT,CASSPQFTDTQYF
TRBD1,TRBJ2-7,TRBV18,.,TGTGCCAGCTCACACCTTCCGGGACAGACCAACTACGAGCAGTACTTC,CASSHLPGQTNYEQYF
TRBD1,TRBJ2-5,TRBV2,.,TGTGCCAGCAGTTTCGGACAGGGCGGTGGGCAAGAGACCCAGTACTTC,CASSFGQGGGQETQYF
.,TRBJ1-3,TRBV5-1,.,TGCGCCAGCAGCTCAGACAGCACAAACTCTGGAAACACCATATATTTT,CASSSDSTNSGNTIYF
.,TRBJ1-3,TRBV7-2,.,TGTGCCAGCAACCCGTCAGGGTTAGGAAACACCATATATTTT,CASNPSGLGNTIYF
.,TRBJ1-1,TRBV19,.,TGTGCCAGTAGTATACCCGAGTTTAACACTGAAGCTTTCTTT,CASSIPEFNTEAFF
.,TRBJ2-7,TRBV7-2,.,TGTGCCAGCAGCCCCGGAGCCAGCTCCTACGAGCAGTACTTC,CASSPGASSYEQYF
.,TRBJ1-4,TRBV19,.,TGTGCCAGTAGTACGCAGGTTACCCGAACTAATGAAAAACTGTTTTTT,CASSTQVTRTNEKLFF
.,TRBJ2-2,TRBV7-3,.,TGTGCCAGCAGCTCTCGAGCGAACACCGGGGAGCTGTTTTTT,CASSSRANTGELFF
.,TRBJ1-2,TRBV6-1,.,TGTGCCAGCAGCCTCCCACAGGACCCTTATGGCTACACCTTC,CASSLPQDPYGYTF
.,TRBJ1-1,TRBV9,.,TGTGCCAGCAGTCCAGGGGTTCAGAACACTGAAGCTTTCTTT,CASSPGVQNTEAFF
.,TRBJ2-5,TRBV20-1,.,TGCAGTGCGTGGACATATCGGACCCAGTACTTC,CSAWTYRTQYF
.,TRBJ2-1,TRBV7-9,.,TGTGCCAGCAGCTTTGCGGTCAATGAGCAGTTCTTC,CASSFAVNEQFF
TRBD1,TRBJ1-1,TRBV19,.,TGTGCCAGTAGTGCCGGGACAGGGTACGACACTGAAGCTTTCTTT,CASSAGTGYDTEAFF
TRBD1,TRBJ1-6,TRBV6-1,.,TGTGCCAGCAGTGAATGGGGACAGACTAATTCACCCCTTCACTTT,CASSEWGQTNSPLHF
.,TRBJ1-2,TRBV6-5,.,TGTGCCAGCAGTTTTCGCACAGGACACTATGGCTACACCTTC,CASSFRTGHYGYTF
TRBD2,TRBJ2-2,TRBV9,.,TGTGTCAGCAGCGCCGTAGCGGGGGAGGACACCGGGGAGCTGTTTTTT,CVSSAVAGEDTGELFF
TRBD1,TRBJ1-1,TRBV6-5,medium-sized,TGTGCCAGCATTCTGGAAGGGACAGGGGTCACTGAAGCTTTCTTT,CASILEGTGVTEAFF
.,TRBJ1-2,TRBV7-9,.,TGTGCCAGCAGCTTATATGGGGCTCACTATGGCTACACCTTC,CASSLYGAHYGYTF
.,TRBJ1-1,TRBV5-6,.,TGTGCCAGCAGCTTGGGGGCGGGGTGGGACACTGAAGCTTTCTTT,CASSLGAGWDTEAFF
.,TRBJ2-1,TRBV11-2,.,TGTGCCACCTCTTTTGGACTTAACGTCTACAATGAGCAGTTCTTC,CATSFGLNVYNEQFF
TRBD1,TRBJ1-2,TRBV2,.,TGTGCCAGCAGCACCACAGGGGGTGATGGCTACACCTTC,CASSTTGGDGYTF
.,TRBJ2-3,TRBV19,.,TGTGCCAGTAGTACAGGGTTTTTGGGCACAGATACGCAGTATTTT,CASSTGFLGTDTQYF
.,TRBJ1-5,TRBV18,.,TGTGCCAGCTCAGGTCAGGGTTTGTCCCCCCTGGATCAGCCCCAGCATTTT,CASSGQGLSPLDQPQHF